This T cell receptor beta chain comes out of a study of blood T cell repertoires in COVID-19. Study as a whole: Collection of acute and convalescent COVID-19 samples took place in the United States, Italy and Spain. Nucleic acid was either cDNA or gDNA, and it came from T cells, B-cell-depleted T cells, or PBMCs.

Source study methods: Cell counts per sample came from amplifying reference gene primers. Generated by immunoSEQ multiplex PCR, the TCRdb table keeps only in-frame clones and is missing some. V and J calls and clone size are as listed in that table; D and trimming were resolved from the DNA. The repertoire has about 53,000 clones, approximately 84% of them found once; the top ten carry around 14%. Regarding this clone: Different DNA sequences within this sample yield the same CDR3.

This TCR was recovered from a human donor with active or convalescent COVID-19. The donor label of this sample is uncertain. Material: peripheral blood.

This CDR3 reads CASSLGGSSYEQYF. CDR3 nucleotide sequence: TGCGCCAGCAGCTTGGGCGGGAGCTCCTACGAGCAGTACTTC. This chain uses TRBV5-1 with TRBJ2-7; TRBD2 matches 7 bases. CDR3 length: 14 amino acids. CDR1 is SGHRS, CDR2 YFSETQ, per germline. V gave up 0 bases and J gave up 0 bases; unmatched junction bases: 0.